This is a list of T cell receptor beta chains from one sample in a study of radiotherapy plus CTLA-4 blockade in lung cancer. The assay was immunoSEQ multiplex PCR, and TCRdb's table has in-frame clones only and misses some. This table holds 80,000 to 100,000 clones, approximately 72% found once. The sequencing here drew on peripheral blood, taken from a patient treated with radiotherapy plus ipilimumab. The receptors derive from a human donor with non-small cell lung cancer who had a partial response to radiotherapy plus ipilimumab. Some clones in this sample may be carry-over from other donors' samples. CDR3s include the opening cysteine and the closing phenylalanine or tryptophan. Part of the rows lack a size; the others show once, few, many or a class for expanded clones.

cdr3_aa: CASRLSRGAMSNQPQHF
v_call: TRBV28
cdr3_length: 17
clone_size: NA
j_call: TRBJ1-5

cdr3_aa: CATSRDGGPGEKLFF
v_call: TRBV15
cdr3_length: 15
clone_size: NA
j_call: TRBJ1-4

cdr3_aa: CASSIISKGGLASRPPEQFF
v_call: TRBV28
cdr3_length: 20
clone_size: few
j_call: TRBJ2-1

cdr3_aa: CASRKRGLYLYSGNTIYF
v_call: TRBV28
cdr3_length: 18
clone_size: NA
j_call: TRBJ1-3

cdr3_aa: CASSLALLAVNTGELFF
v_call: TRBV7-2
cdr3_length: 17
clone_size: NA
j_call: TRBJ2-2

cdr3_aa: CASSLAGEGNYGYTF
v_call: TRBV5-4
cdr3_length: 15
clone_size: NA
j_call: TRBJ1-2

cdr3_aa: CASSPRGRLNTEAFF
v_call: TRBV5-4
cdr3_length: 15
clone_size: few
j_call: TRBJ1-1

cdr3_aa: CASSDPSGRAKEQYF
v_call: TRBV2
cdr3_length: 15
clone_size: few
j_call: TRBJ2-7

cdr3_aa: CSALRTVEAFF
v_call: TRBV20-1
cdr3_length: 11
clone_size: few
j_call: TRBJ1-1

cdr3_aa: CAISERVMTQYF
v_call: TRBV10-3
cdr3_length: 12
clone_size: NA
j_call: TRBJ2-5

cdr3_aa: CASSLGGFRQPQHF
v_call: TRBV11-2
cdr3_length: 14
clone_size: NA
j_call: TRBJ1-5

cdr3_aa: CASSPLALIYNEQFF
v_call: TRBV19
cdr3_length: 15
clone_size: NA
j_call: TRBJ2-1

cdr3_aa: CASSEYGGGSAKNIQYF
v_call: TRBV18
cdr3_length: 17
clone_size: NA
j_call: TRBJ2-4

cdr3_aa: CASSDFAFSNQPQHF
v_call: TRBV6-1
cdr3_length: 15
clone_size: NA
j_call: TRBJ1-5

cdr3_aa: CASSLYPLGTGSYEQYF
v_call: TRBV28
cdr3_length: 17
clone_size: NA
j_call: TRBJ2-7

cdr3_aa: CASIPRSGFYNEQFF
v_call: TRBV19
cdr3_length: 15
clone_size: few
j_call: TRBJ2-1

cdr3_aa: CASGLEPNAEQFF
v_call: TRBV12-5
cdr3_length: 13
clone_size: NA
j_call: TRBJ2-1

cdr3_aa: CSVPGTSPGELFF
v_call: TRBV29-1
cdr3_length: 13
clone_size: NA
j_call: TRBJ2-2

cdr3_aa: CASSDQQRPPYGYTF
v_call: TRBV6-1
cdr3_length: 15
clone_size: NA
j_call: TRBJ1-2

cdr3_aa: CASISGATGNNEQFF
v_call: TRBV10-2
cdr3_length: 15
clone_size: NA
j_call: TRBJ2-1

cdr3_aa: CASRTTSGGPGMAFF
v_call: TRBV28
cdr3_length: 15
clone_size: once
j_call: TRBJ1-1

cdr3_aa: CASSQANYGYTF
v_call: TRBV28
cdr3_length: 12
clone_size: NA
j_call: TRBJ1-2

cdr3_aa: CASSSPTGMAFF
v_call: TRBV28
cdr3_length: 12
clone_size: NA
j_call: TRBJ1-1

cdr3_aa: CASSWFSTTNEKLFF
v_call: TRBV2
cdr3_length: 15
clone_size: NA
j_call: TRBJ1-4